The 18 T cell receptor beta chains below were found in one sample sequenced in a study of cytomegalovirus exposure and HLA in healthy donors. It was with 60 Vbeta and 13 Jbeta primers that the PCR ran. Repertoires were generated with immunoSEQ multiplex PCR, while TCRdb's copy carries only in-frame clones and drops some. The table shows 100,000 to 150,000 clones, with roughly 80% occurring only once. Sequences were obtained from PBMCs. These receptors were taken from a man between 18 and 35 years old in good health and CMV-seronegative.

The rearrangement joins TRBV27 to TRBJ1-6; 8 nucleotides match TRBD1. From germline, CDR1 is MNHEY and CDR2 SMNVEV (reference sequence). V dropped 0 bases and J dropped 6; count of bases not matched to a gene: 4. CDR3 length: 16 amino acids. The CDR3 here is CASSLSGTGPNSPLHF. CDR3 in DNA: TGTGCCAGCAGTTTATCCGGGACAGGACCTAATTCACCCCTCCACTTT.

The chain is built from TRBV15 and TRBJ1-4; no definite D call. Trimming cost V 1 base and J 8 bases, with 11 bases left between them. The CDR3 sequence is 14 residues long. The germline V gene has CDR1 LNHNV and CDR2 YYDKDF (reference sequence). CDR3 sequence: CATSRGRLGEKLFF. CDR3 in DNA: TGTGCCACCAGCAGAGGTAGGCTGGGCGAAAAACTGTTTTTT.

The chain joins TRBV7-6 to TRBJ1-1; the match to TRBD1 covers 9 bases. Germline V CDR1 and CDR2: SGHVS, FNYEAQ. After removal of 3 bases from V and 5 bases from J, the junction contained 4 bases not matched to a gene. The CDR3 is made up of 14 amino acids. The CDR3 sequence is CASSLIDRGTEAFF. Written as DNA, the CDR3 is TGTGCCAGCAGCTTGATAGACAGGGGGACTGAAGCTTTCTTT.

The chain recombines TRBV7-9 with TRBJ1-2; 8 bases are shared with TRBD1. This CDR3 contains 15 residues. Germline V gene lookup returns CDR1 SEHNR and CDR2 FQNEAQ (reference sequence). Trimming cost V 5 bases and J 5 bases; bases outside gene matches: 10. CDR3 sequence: CASSAEDRARYGYTF. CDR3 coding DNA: TGTGCCAGCAGCGCGGAGGACAGGGCGAGGTATGGCTACACCTTC.

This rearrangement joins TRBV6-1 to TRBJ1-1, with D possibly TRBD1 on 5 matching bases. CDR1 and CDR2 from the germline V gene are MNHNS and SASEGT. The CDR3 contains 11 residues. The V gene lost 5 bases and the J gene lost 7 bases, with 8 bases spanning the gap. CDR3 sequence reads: CASSRQYEAFF. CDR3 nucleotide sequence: TGTGCCAGCAGTAGACAGTATGAAGCTTTCTTT.

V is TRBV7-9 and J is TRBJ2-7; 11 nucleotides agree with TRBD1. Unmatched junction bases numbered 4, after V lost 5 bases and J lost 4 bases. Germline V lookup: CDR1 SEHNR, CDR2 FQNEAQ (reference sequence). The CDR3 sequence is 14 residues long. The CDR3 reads CASSPDRGRYEQYF. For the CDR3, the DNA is TGTGCCAGCAGCCCGGACAGGGGGCGGTACGAGCAGTACTTC.

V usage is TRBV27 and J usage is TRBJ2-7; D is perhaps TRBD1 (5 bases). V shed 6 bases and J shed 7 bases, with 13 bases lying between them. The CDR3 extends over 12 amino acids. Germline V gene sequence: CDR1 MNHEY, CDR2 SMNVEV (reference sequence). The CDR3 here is CASRAQGLEQYF. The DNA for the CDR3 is TGTGCCAGCAGGGCCCAGGGTTTAGAGCAGTACTTC.

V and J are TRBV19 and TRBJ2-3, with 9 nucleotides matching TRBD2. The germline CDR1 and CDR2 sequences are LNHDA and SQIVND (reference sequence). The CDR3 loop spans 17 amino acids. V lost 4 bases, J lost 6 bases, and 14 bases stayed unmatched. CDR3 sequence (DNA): TGTGCCAGTAGTAAGGAGGGGGGCGGGGGGGCAAAGGATACGCAGTATTTT. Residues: CASSKEGGGGAKDTQYF. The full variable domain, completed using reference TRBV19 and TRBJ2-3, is DGGITQSPKYLFRKEGQNVTLSCEQNLNHDAMYWYRQDPGQGLRLIYYSQIVNDFQKGDIAEGYSVSREKKESFPLTVTSAQKNPTAFYLCASSKEGGGGAKDTQYFGPGTRLTVL.

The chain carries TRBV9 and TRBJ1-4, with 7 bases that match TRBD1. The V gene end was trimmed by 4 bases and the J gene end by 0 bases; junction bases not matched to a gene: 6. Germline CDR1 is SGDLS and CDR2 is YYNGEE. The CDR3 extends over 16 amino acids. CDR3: CASSPGQVATNEKLFF. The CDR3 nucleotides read TGTGCCAGCAGCCCCGGACAGGTTGCAACTAATGAAAAACTGTTTTTT. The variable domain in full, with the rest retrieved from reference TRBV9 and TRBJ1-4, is DSGVTQTPKHLITATGQRVTLRCSPRSGDLSVYWYQQSLDQGLQFLIQYYNGEERAKGNILERFSAQQFPDLHSELNLSSLELGDSALYFCASSPGQVATNEKLFFGSGTQLSVL.

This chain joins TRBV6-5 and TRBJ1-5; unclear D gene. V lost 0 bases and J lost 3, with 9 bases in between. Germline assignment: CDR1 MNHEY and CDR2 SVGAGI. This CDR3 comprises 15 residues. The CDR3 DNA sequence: TGTGCCAGCAGTTACTCCCGCAGTTTCAATCAGCCCCAGCATTTT. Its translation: CASSYSRSFNQPQHF.

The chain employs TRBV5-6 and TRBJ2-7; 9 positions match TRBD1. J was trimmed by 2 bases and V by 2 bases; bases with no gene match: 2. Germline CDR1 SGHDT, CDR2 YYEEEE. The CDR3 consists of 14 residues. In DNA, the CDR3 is TGTGCCAGCAGCTTTGGGACAGGGCCCTACGAGCAGTACTTC. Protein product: CASSFGTGPYEQYF.

The CDR3 nucleotides are TGTGCCAGTAGGTACAGGGCCAACTATGGCTACACCTTC. Protein sequence: CASRYRANYGYTF. The V gene is TRBV19, the J gene TRBJ1-2; weak D call: TRBD1 (6 bases). Germline V gene sequence: CDR1 LNHDA, CDR2 SQIVND (reference sequence). This CDR3 comprises 13 residues. V was shortened by 6 bases and J by 2 bases, with 10 bases between the two germline ends.

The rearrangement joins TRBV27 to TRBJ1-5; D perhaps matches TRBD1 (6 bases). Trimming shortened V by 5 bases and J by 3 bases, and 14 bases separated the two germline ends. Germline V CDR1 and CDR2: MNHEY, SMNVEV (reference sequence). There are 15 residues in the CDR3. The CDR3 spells CASSNAGADNQPQHF. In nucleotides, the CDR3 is TGTGCCAGCAGTAATGCGGGGGCGGACAATCAGCCCCAGCATTTT.

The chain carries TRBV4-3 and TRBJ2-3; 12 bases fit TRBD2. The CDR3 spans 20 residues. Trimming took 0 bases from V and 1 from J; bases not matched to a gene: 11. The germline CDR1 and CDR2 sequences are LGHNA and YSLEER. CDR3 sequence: CASSQEVRLAGGEGTDTQYF. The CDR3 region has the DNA TGCGCCAGCAGCCAAGAGGTTAGGCTAGCGGGGGGGGAGGGCACAGATACGCAGTATTTT.

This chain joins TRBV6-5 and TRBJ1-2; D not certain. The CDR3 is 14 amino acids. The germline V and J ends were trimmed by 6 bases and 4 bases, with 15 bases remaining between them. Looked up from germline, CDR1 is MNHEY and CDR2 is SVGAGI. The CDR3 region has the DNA TGTGCCAGCAGCCCAACAGTCCTTTCCTATGGCTACACCTTC. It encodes CASSPTVLSYGYTF.

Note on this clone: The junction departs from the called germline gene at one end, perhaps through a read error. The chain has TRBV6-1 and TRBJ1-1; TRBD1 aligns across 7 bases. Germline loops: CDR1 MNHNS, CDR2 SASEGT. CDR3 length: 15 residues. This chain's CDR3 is CASSLRQGMKTEAFF. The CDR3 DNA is TGTGCCAGCAGCCTTAGACAGGGAATGAAGACTGAAGCTTTCTTT.

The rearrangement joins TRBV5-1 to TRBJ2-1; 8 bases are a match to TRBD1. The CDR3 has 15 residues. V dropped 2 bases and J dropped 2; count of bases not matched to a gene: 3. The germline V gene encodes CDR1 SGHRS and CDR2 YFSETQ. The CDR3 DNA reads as TGCGCCAGCAGCTTACAGGGGGGCGCCTACAATGAGCAGTTCTTC. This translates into CASSLQGGAYNEQFF.

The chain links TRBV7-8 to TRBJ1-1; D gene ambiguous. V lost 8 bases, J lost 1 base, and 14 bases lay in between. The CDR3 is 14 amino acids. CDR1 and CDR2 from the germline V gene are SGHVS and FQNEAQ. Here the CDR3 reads CASFPRRENTEAFF. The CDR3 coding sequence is TGTGCCAGCTTTCCTAGAAGAGAGAACACTGAAGCTTTCTTT.